This TCR beta chain derives from a study of CD8 T cells in ankylosing spondylitis. With V trimmed by 1 base and J by 4 bases, 8 bases remained unmatched. CDR1 and CDR2 from the germline V gene are DFQATT and SNEGSKA (reference sequence). This CDR3 region has 16 residues. Study-level results: Seemingly characteristic of ankylosing spondylitis blood was a TCR beta motif consisting of fewer than 10 highly homologous variants. Significantly higher representation of disease-linked clones was reported for matched ankylosing spondylitis synovial fluid.

MiXCR was run by TCRdb on the 5' RACE reads, yielding one entry per CDR3 protein. The sample comprises about 220,000 distinct CDR3 sequences, 15% to 20% of which are singletons, and about two fifths rests with the top ten. A word on this clonotype: Its antigen is not known.

Sequenced material: blood, either unsorted or a sorted T cell fraction (not recorded which). The TCR comes from a male donor with ankylosing spondylitis. The chain joins TRBV20-1 to TRBJ2-1; 9 bases match TRBD2. The DNA for the CDR3 is TGCAGTGCTAGAGTTCAGCGACTAGCGGAGTACAATGAGCAGTTCTTC. Translating it yields CSARVQRLAEYNEQFF.